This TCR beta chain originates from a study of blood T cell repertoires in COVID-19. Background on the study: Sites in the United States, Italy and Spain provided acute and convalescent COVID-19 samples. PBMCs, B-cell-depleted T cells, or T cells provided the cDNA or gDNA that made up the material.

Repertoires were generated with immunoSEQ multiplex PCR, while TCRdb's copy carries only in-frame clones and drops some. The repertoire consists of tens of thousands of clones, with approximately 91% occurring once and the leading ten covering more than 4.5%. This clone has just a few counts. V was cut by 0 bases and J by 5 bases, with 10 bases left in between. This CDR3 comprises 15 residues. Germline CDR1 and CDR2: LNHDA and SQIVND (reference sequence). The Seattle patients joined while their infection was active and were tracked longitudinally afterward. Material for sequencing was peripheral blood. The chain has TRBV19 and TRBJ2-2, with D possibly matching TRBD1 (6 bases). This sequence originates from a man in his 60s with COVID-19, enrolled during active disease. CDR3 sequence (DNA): TGTGCCAGTAGTATAGAGGACAGACAAACCGGGGAGCTGTTTTTT. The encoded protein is CASSIEDRQTGELFF.